The rows below give T cell receptor beta chains drawn from one sample of a study of T cell responses to AZD1222 COVID-19 vaccine. Method: immunoSEQ multiplex PCR; TCRdb's copy keeps in-frame clones and lacks some. Found here are approximately 90,000 clones, approximately 89% of them singletons; the top ten hold less than 20%. The material was peripheral blood, obtained on day 0 of AZD1222 vaccination. These TCRs come from an adult in good health. The CDR3 runs from the conserved cysteine through the conserved F or W. Each record gives: J gene, D gene, V gene, clone size, CDR3 protein, CDR3 DNA. A D gene is named only where the DNA matches it firmly. Expanded clones get a size class; other rows say once, few or many, or leave the size out.

TRBJ1-5 | NA | TRBV6-1 | NA | CASSEAGGGQPQHF | TGTGCCAGCAGTGAAGCGGGGGGAGGCCAGCCCCAGCATTTT
TRBJ2-7 | NA | TRBV6-1 | NA | CASSELAGDRSSGEQYF | TGTGCCAGCAGTGAACTTGCGGGGGACAGGAGTTCGGGCGAGCAGTACTTC
TRBJ2-1 | NA | TRBV19 | NA | CASSIRPGFDEQFF | TGTGCCAGTAGTATAAGGCCAGGGTTCGATGAGCAGTTCTTC
TRBJ1-5 | NA | TRBV2 | NA | CASTQGGNGNQPQHF | TGTGCCAGCACACAGGGCGGTAATGGCAATCAGCCCCAGCATTTT
TRBJ2-1 | NA | TRBV5-1 | NA | CASSLAVYNEQFF | TGCGCCAGCAGCTTGGCAGTATACAATGAGCAGTTCTTC
TRBJ1-5 | TRBD1 | TRBV19 | once | CASKAEGAGGQPQHF | TGTGCCAGTAAAGCGGAGGGGGCAGGAGGTCAGCCCCAGCATTTT
TRBJ2-5 | NA | TRBV19 | NA | CASRAGGQETQYF | TGTGCCAGTAGGGCAGGGGGGCAAGAGACCCAGTACTTC
TRBJ1-6 | NA | TRBV28 | NA | CASSSDRLPNSPLHF | TGTGCCAGCAGTTCCGACAGACTTCCTAATTCACCCCTCCACTTT
TRBJ2-2 | TRBD2 | TRBV7-9 | NA | CASSPGQRGYYTGELFF | TGTGCCAGCAGCCCAGGACAGCGGGGGTACTACACCGGGGAGCTGTTTTTT
TRBJ1-1 | TRBD1 | TRBV30 | NA | CAWMGQDGTEAFF | TGTGCCTGGATGGGACAGGATGGCACTGAAGCTTTCTTT
TRBJ2-7 | NA | TRBV21-1 | NA | CASSKLTYEQYF | TGTGCCAGCAGCAAGTTAACCTACGAGCAGTACTTC
TRBJ1-1 | NA | TRBV28 | NA | CASSSPGALTEAFF | TGTGCCAGCAGTTCGCCTGGGGCCCTCACTGAAGCTTTCTTT
TRBJ2-5 | NA | TRBV24-1 | NA | CATSEDYERAQYF | TGTGCCACCAGTGAGGACTACGAGCGGGCCCAGTACTTC
TRBJ2-2 | NA | TRBV3-1/TRBV3-2 | NA | CASSLNTGELFF | TGTGCCAGCAGCCTAAACACCGGGGAGCTGTTTTTT
TRBJ2-7 | TRBD2 | TRBV7-9 | NA | CASISFTSGSRGEQYF | TGTGCCAGCATCTCGTTCACTAGCGGGAGTCGGGGGGAGCAGTACTTC
TRBJ2-3 | NA | TRBV9 | NA | CASSLTGLGSTDTQYF | TGTGCCAGCAGCTTAACAGGGTTGGGGAGCACAGATACGCAGTATTTT
TRBJ1-5 | NA | TRBV7-6 | NA | CASSLEAAGHNQPQHF | TGTGCCAGCAGCTTAGAAGCGGCAGGGCACAATCAGCCCCAGCATTTT
TRBJ2-5 | TRBD1 | TRBV3-1/TRBV3-2 | few | CASSQRTGRETQYF | TGTGCCAGCAGCCAGCGGACAGGGCGGGAGACCCAGTACTTC
TRBJ2-2 | NA | TRBV11-3 | NA | CASSSRSGVGTGELFF | TGTGCCAGCAGCTCCCGCTCCGGGGTTGGCACCGGGGAGCTGTTTTTT
TRBJ2-1 | NA | TRBV29-1 | NA | CSAGQSSGNEQFF | TGCAGCGCGGGACAATCAAGTGGGAATGAGCAGTTCTTC
TRBJ1-5 | NA | TRBV19 | NA | CASSIVGGRVEQPQHF | TGTGCCAGTAGTATAGTTGGGGGAAGAGTAGAACAGCCCCAGCATTTT
TRBJ1-1 | NA | TRBV14 | NA | CASSSNTEAFF | TGTGCCAGCAGCAGTAACACTGAAGCTTTCTTT
TRBJ2-1 | NA | TRBV12-3/TRBV12-4 | NA | CASSFIADEQFF | TGTGCCAGCAGTTTCATAGCGGATGAGCAGTTCTTC
TRBJ2-7 | NA | TRBV7-9 | NA | CASSLVTSISYEQYF | TGTGCCAGCAGCTTAGTCACTAGCATTTCCTACGAGCAGTACTTC
TRBJ1-2 | NA | TRBV4-2 | NA | CASSPQTGSYGYTF | TGTGCCAGCAGCCCCCAAACAGGTTCTTATGGCTACACCTTC
TRBJ2-5 | TRBD2 | TRBV29-1 | NA | CSVGAGGETQYF | TGCAGCGTTGGGGCCGGGGGGGAGACCCAGTACTTC
TRBJ2-3 | TRBD2 | TRBV10-1 | NA | CASSTLTSGGVDTQYF | TGCGCCAGCAGTACACTGACTAGCGGAGGGGTGGATACGCAGTATTTT
TRBJ1-2 | TRBD1 | TRBV9 | NA | CASSVGTASGHGYTF | TGTGCCAGCAGCGTTGGGACAGCCTCAGGTCATGGCTACACCTTC
TRBJ2-3 | NA | TRBV7-9 | NA | CASSSSGTGTDTQYF | TGTGCCAGCAGCTCCTCCGGGACTGGGACAGATACGCAGTATTTT
TRBJ1-1 | NA | TRBV30 | NA | CAWTADFNTEAFF | TGTGCCTGGACGGCGGACTTCAACACTGAAGCTTTCTTT
TRBJ2-1 | TRBD2 | TRBV4-2 | NA | CASSQDRAGAAYNEQFF | TGTGCCAGCAGCCAAGATAGGGCGGGAGCAGCCTACAATGAGCAGTTCTTC
TRBJ2-3 | NA | TRBV2 | NA | CASSIRDFGTQYF | TGTGCCAGCAGTATCCGGGACTTTGGTACGCAGTATTTT
TRBJ1-2 | TRBD1 | TRBV18 | NA | CASSPPGQGRDGYTF | TGTGCCAGCTCACCACCTGGACAGGGGAGGGATGGCTACACCTTC
TRBJ2-5 | NA | TRBV5-6 | NA | CASSLVSGSGQETQYF | TGTGCCAGCAGCTTGGTTAGTGGGAGTGGGCAAGAGACCCAGTACTTC
TRBJ2-1 | TRBD2 | TRBV29-1 | NA | CSAGSGSSYNEQFF | TGCAGCGCCGGGAGCGGGAGCTCCTACAATGAGCAGTTCTTC
TRBJ1-1 | NA | TRBV18 | NA | CASSRGIGPSGTEAFF | TGTGCCAGCTCACGGGGAATAGGACCGAGTGGCACTGAAGCTTTCTTT
TRBJ1-4 | NA | TRBV3-1/TRBV3-2 | NA | CASSPIWGGKLFF | TGTGCCAGCAGCCCCATTTGGGGCGGAAAACTGTTTTTT